These 17 T cell receptor beta chains originate from one sample sequenced in a study of blood T cell repertoires in COVID-19. TCRdb's copy holds only in-frame clones and misses some; the assay was immunoSEQ multiplex PCR. The repertoire includes a few hundred thousand clones, roughly nine tenths of them detected once, and about 2% sits in the top ten. The sample taken for sequencing was peripheral blood. Receptors were obtained from a woman in her twenties or thirties with COVID-19, enrolled during active disease.

The chain employs TRBV7-6 and TRBJ1-4, with a possible D match to TRBD1 (5 bases). The CDR3 is made up of 17 amino acids. From germline, CDR1 is SGHVS and CDR2 FNYEAQ. Trimming stripped 2 bases from V and 7 bases from J, with 20 bases between. CDR3 in DNA: TGTGCCAGCAGCTTAAATGCTCCGGAGACTAGGGGTGAAAAACTGTTTTTT. This gives the protein CASSLNAPETRGEKLFF.

This chain links TRBV3-1 (or the pseudogene TRBV3-2) with TRBJ2-5, with TRBD2 matching over 7 bases. The CDR3 covers 12 residues. V lost 5 bases, J lost 3 bases, and 0 bases stayed unmatched. CDR1 and CDR2 (germline): LGHDT, YNNKEL (reference sequence). Written as DNA, the CDR3 is TGTGCCAGCAGCGGACTAGAAGAGACCCAGTACTTC. It yields the protein CASSGLEETQYF.

This chain links TRBV6-8 with TRBJ2-2; 11 bases fit TRBD1. The V and J ends lost 7 bases and 6 bases, in that order; junction bases with no gene match: 4. Germline values: CDR1 MNHGY, CDR2 SAAAGT. The CDR3 contains 14 residues. This chain's CDR3 is CASIRDRGAGELFF. The CDR3 region has the DNA TGTGCCAGCATTAGGGACAGGGGGGCCGGGGAGCTGTTTTTT.

The gene calls are TRBV7-9 and TRBJ1-4, with D tentatively TRBD1 (6 bases). With 5 bases removed from V and 8 bases from J, the gap between germline ends came to 21 bases. CDR1 SEHNR and CDR2 FQNEAQ come from the germline V gene (reference sequence). This CDR3 spans 16 amino acids. CDR3 sequence reads: CASSLSRDTRTEKLFF. Here the CDR3 DNA reads TGTGCCAGCAGCCTTAGTCGGGACACCAGGACGGAAAAACTGTTTTTT.

The chain links TRBV11-2 to TRBJ1-5; D gene ambiguous. V was pared by 1 base and J by 2 bases, with 9 bases between. This CDR3 has 15 amino acids. Germline-derived CDR1 and CDR2 are SGHAT and FQNNGV. CDR3 sequence: CASSLGFGGNQPQHF. The CDR3 bases are TGTGCCAGCAGCTTAGGTTTCGGAGGCAATCAGCCCCAGCATTTT.

The rearrangement uses TRBV5-6 and TRBJ2-5, with 11 bases identical to TRBD2. V trimming: 0 bases; J trimming: 2 bases; junction bases outside the gene matches: 3. The CDR3 totals 16 residues. The germline V gene encodes CDR1 SGHDT and CDR2 YYEEEE. CDR3 region: CASSLVLAGAQETQYF. The DNA of the CDR3 is TGTGCCAGCAGCTTGGTACTAGCGGGGGCTCAAGAGACCCAGTACTTC.

The rearrangement joins TRBV30 to TRBJ1-5; D ambiguous. The CDR3 sequence is 14 residues long. Germline V gene data show CDR1 as GTSNPN and CDR2 as SVGIG (reference sequence). The germline V and J ends were trimmed by 0 bases and 0 bases, with 6 bases remaining between them. CDR3 DNA: TGTGCCTGGAGTGTACAGCCTAGCAATCAGCCCCAGCATTTT. Amino acids: CAWSVQPSNQPQHF.

The V call is TRBV5-6, the J call TRBJ1-1; D ambiguous. V was clipped by 0 bases and J by 6 bases, with 12 bases between them. Germline V gene lookup returns CDR1 SGHDT and CDR2 YYEEEE. The CDR3 sequence is 14 residues long. CDR3 loop: CASSLELRAPEAFF. CDR3 coding DNA: TGTGCCAGCAGCTTGGAGTTGAGGGCCCCTGAAGCTTTCTTT.

The chain couples TRBV2 to TRBJ1-4; maybe TRBD1 (6 bases). Trimming removed 4 bases at V and 7 bases at J, with 16 bases between. The CDR3 consists of 15 residues. CDR1 and CDR2 (germline): SNHLY, FYNNEI. The CDR3 sequence: CASSALGAQGEKLFF. In DNA, the CDR3 is TGTGCCAGCAGTGCCTTGGGGGCCCAAGGTGAAAAACTGTTTTTT.

CDR3 sequence (DNA): TGTGCCAGCAGCCCGGGACTAGCGGGGGTCGGGGAGACCCAGTACTTC. Translating gives CASSPGLAGVGETQYF. This chain connects TRBV28 to TRBJ2-5, with 14 bases matching TRBD2. V was pared by 6 bases and J by 5 bases, with 8 bases of the junction left unmatched. The CDR3 spans 16 residues. Germline lookup yields CDR1 MDHEN and CDR2 SYDVKM.

The chain has TRBV10-3 and TRBJ1-3, with D hard to call. Germline CDR1 is ENHRY and CDR2 is SYGVKD. V was clipped by 4 bases and J by 4 bases, with 11 bases between them. The CDR3 sequence is 14 residues long. The CDR3 protein is CAISGGAYGNTIYF. The CDR3 nucleotides read TGTGCCATCAGTGGGGGAGCCTACGGAAACACCATATATTTT.

The V gene is TRBV2, the J gene TRBJ1-1; 8 nucleotides align to TRBD1. The CDR3 runs 13 residues. CDR1 SNHLY and CDR2 FYNNEI come from the germline V gene. V was clipped by 7 bases and J by 7 bases; unmatched bases: 8. CDR3 nucleotides: TGTGCCAGCATGGTGACAGGGGCTGGTGAAGCTTTCTTT. Translation gives CASMVTGAGEAFF.

V is TRBV5-6 and J is TRBJ1-4; 8 bases are shared with TRBD1. The CDR3 is made up of 16 amino acids. Germline V gene lookup returns CDR1 SGHDT and CDR2 YYEEEE. Trimming cost V 2 bases and J 8 bases; bases outside gene matches: 11. CDR3 protein: CASSFTGQGESEKLFF. The CDR3, as DNA: TGTGCCAGCAGCTTCACCGGACAGGGCGAATCAGAAAAACTGTTTTTT.

The chain joins TRBV4-1 to TRBJ2-5; D is ambiguous. This CDR3 spans 13 amino acids. Germline CDR1 is MGHRA and CDR2 is YSYEKL. V lost 1 base and J lost 4, with 7 bases in between. CDR3 sequence (DNA): TGCGCCAGCAGCCAAGGGAGTGGAGAGACCCAGTACTTC. This encodes CASSQGSGETQYF.

CDR3 sequence (DNA): TGCGCCAGCAGCCAAGACGCTGTTTCCCAGGCCCTCGGAAACACCATATATTTT. It specifies CASSQDAVSQALGNTIYF. V gene TRBV4-1 combines with J gene TRBJ1-3; D gene ambiguous. Germline V gene lookup returns CDR1 MGHRA and CDR2 YSYEKL. The germline V and J ends were trimmed by 0 bases and 4 bases, with 19 bases remaining between them. The CDR3 has 18 amino acids.

The V call is TRBV7-9, the J call TRBJ1-2; D not certain. Deletions cut 5 bases from V and 4 bases from J, with 17 bases between. Germline V gene lookup returns CDR1 SEHNR and CDR2 FQNEAQ (reference sequence). There are 15 residues in the CDR3. CDR3 in amino acids: CASSPRAATVYGYTF. For the CDR3, the DNA is TGTGCCAGCAGCCCACGTGCGGCTACTGTCTATGGCTACACCTTC.

This clone was seen once. The sample carries other DNA sequences with the same CDR3. This chain joins TRBV24-1 and TRBJ1-2; D perhaps matches TRBD1 (5 bases). The CDR3 sequence is 12 residues long. Deletions cut 4 bases from V and 5 bases from J, with 7 bases between. Germline CDR1 and CDR2: KGHDR and SFDVKD. CDR3 residues: CATSEPGYGYTF. CDR3 nucleotide sequence: TGTGCCACCAGTGAGCCAGGGTATGGCTACACCTTC.